Following are 30 T cell receptor beta chains from one sample sequenced in a study of cytomegalovirus exposure and HLA in healthy donors. PCR was performed using 60 Vbeta and 13 Jbeta primers. TCRdb keeps only in-frame clones here, not all; method: immunoSEQ multiplex PCR. The sample holds some 180,000 clones, roughly 74% seen once. The material sequenced was PBMCs. All receptors come from a woman aged 25 to 45 in good health and CMV-seropositive.

The rearrangement uses TRBV7-9 and TRBJ2-5; D may be TRBD1 (6 bases). There are 17 residues in the CDR3. V was shortened by 2 bases and J by 4 bases, with 20 bases between the two germline ends. Germline loops: CDR1 SEHNR, CDR2 FQNEAQ (reference sequence). For the CDR3, the DNA is TGTGCCAGCAGCTTAAATCCTACAGGGAAAGTAATAGAGACCCAGTACTTC. Translated, it gives CASSLNPTGKVIETQYF.

The rearrangement joins TRBV5-3 to TRBJ1-2, with a possible D match to TRBD1 (5 bases). TRBV5-3 is placed among ORFs of uncertain function. Trimming cost V 0 bases and J 1 base, with 7 bases left between them. This CDR3 region has 14 residues. DNA of the CDR3: TGTGCCAGAAGCTTGGGACAGATTAACTATGGCTACACCTTC. This encodes CARSLGQINYGYTF.

V is TRBV30 and J is TRBJ2-1, with 7 positions matching TRBD2. This CDR3 contains 14 residues. CDR1 is GTSNPN, CDR2 SVGIG, per germline (reference sequence). After removal of 5 bases from V and 3 bases from J, the junction contained 7 bases not matched to a gene. CDR3 bases: TGTGCCTGGGGGTCCAAGCGGGGCTACAATGAGCAGTTCTTC. Encoded protein: CAWGSKRGYNEQFF.

This clone was picked up a small number of times. V is TRBV6-1 and J is TRBJ1-6, with TRBD1 matching over 8 bases. CDR3 size: 15 residues. The germline gives CDR1 MNHNS, CDR2 SASEGT. V shed 2 bases and J 9 bases; nucleotides not matched to a gene: 6. CDR3 in amino acids: CASSERDRRSSPLHF. The CDR3 DNA reads TGTGCCAGCAGTGAACGGGACAGGAGGAGTTCACCCCTCCACTTT.

The chain employs TRBV5-1 and TRBJ1-1; D is perhaps TRBD1 (5 bases). Trimming took off 4 bases at V and 4 bases at J, with 17 bases between the two ends. Germline V lookup: CDR1 SGHRS, CDR2 YFSETQ. The CDR3 length is 15 residues. DNA of the CDR3: TGCGCCAGCAGCCTGGGGGAGGGTTGGGGCACTGAAGCTTTCTTT. It is translated as CASSLGEGWGTEAFF. The full variable domain, completed using reference TRBV5-1 and TRBJ1-1, is KAGVTQTPRYLIKTRGQQVTLSCSPISGHRSVSWYQQTPGQGLQFLFEYFSETQRNKGNFPGRFSGRQFSNSRSEMNVSTLELGDSALYLCASSLGEGWGTEAFFGQGTRLTVV.

The chain links TRBV5-1 to TRBJ1-6, with D possibly matching TRBD1 (5 bases). Germline CDR1 reads SGHRS; CDR2 reads YFSETQ. Trimming left V 4 bases short and J 9 bases short, with 8 bases between. The length of the CDR3 is 12 residues. CDR3 amino acids: CASSRRGSPLHF. In DNA form, the CDR3 reads TGCGCCAGCAGCCGGAGGGGTTCACCCCTCCACTTT.

This chain joins TRBV7-9 and TRBJ2-5; the match to TRBD2 covers 9 bases. V shed 5 bases, J shed 4 bases, and the junction held 14 bases outside the gene matches. CDR1 SEHNR and CDR2 FQNEAQ come from the germline V gene (reference sequence). The CDR3 contains 17 residues. DNA of the CDR3: TGTGCCAGCAGCCGATTTGCAGCGGGGGGATTGGGAGAGACCCAGTACTTC. Translated: CASSRFAAGGLGETQYF. The full variable domain, completed using reference TRBV7-9 and TRBJ2-5, is DTGVSQNPRHKITKRGQNVTFRCDPISEHNRLYWYRQTLGQGPEFLTYFQNEAQLEKSRLLSDRFSAERPKGSFSTLEIQRTEQGDSAMYLCASSRFAAGGLGETQYFGPGTRLLVL.

The rearrangement links TRBV27 to TRBJ1-4; 9 nucleotides agree with TRBD1. The trim removed 8 bases at V and 0 bases at J, leaving 4 bases unmatched. From germline, CDR1 is MNHEY and CDR2 SMNVEV (reference sequence). The CDR3 has 15 amino acids. This CDR3 reads CASRDREATNEKLFF. Written as DNA, the CDR3 is TGTGCCAGCCGGGACAGGGAAGCAACTAATGAAAAACTGTTTTTT.

This clone occurred a few times. The V gene is TRBV5-6, the J gene TRBJ1-5; 7 nucleotides agree with TRBD1. V lost 5 bases to trimming and J lost 6 bases; unmatched junction nucleotides: 8. The CDR3 sequence is 14 residues long. CDR1 is SGHDT, CDR2 YYEEEE, per germline. CDR3: CASSTQGYGQPQHF. The CDR3 DNA is TGTGCCAGCAGTACACAGGGGTACGGTCAGCCCCAGCATTTT.

This clone has only a few counts. The chain uses TRBV5-1 and TRBJ2-2; D might be TRBD2 (6 bases). The CDR3 is 17 residues long. V was pared by 0 bases and J by 4 bases, with 16 bases between. CDR1 and CDR2 from the germline V gene are SGHRS and YFSETQ. CDR3 DNA: TGCGCCAGCAGCTTGGCCCCAGGGTCCGGGGGCACCGGGGAGCTGTTTTTT. This codes for CASSLAPGSGGTGELFF.

This chain links TRBV5-1 with TRBJ2-3; 11 bases agree with TRBD2. With 5 bases clipped from V and 9 bases from J, the junction kept 2 bases outside the gene matches. Per germline, CDR1 SGHRS and CDR2 YFSETQ. The CDR3 length is 12 residues. CDR3 nucleotide sequence: TGCGCCAGCAGGGGACTAGCGGACACGCAGTATTTT. This sequence encodes CASRGLADTQYF.

V gene TRBV5-1 combines with J gene TRBJ2-3, with D possibly matching TRBD2 (5 bases). This CDR3 has 13 amino acids. The V end lost 2 bases, the J end lost 3 bases, and 7 bases lay between the germline ends. Germline V gene data show CDR1 as SGHRS and CDR2 as YFSETQ. CDR3 amino acids: CASSFPGTDTQYF. CDR3 coding DNA: TGCGCCAGCAGCTTTCCGGGGACAGATACGCAGTATTTT.

The rearrangement links TRBV4-3 to TRBJ2-2; perhaps TRBD1 as D (6 bases). The germline V gene encodes CDR1 LGHNA and CDR2 YSLEER. V lost 2 bases and J lost 3, with 10 bases in between. The CDR3 is made up of 15 amino acids. In nucleotides, the CDR3 is TGCGCCAGCAGCCAACACGAGGGGGACACCGGGGAGCTGTTTTTT. Translated: CASSQHEGDTGELFF.

This chain links TRBV4-1 with TRBJ1-2, with D possibly being TRBD1 (5 bases). CDR1 and CDR2 from the germline V gene are MGHRA and YSYEKL. V was cut by 0 bases and J by 0 bases, with 11 bases left in between. This CDR3 contains 16 residues. This CDR3 reads CASSQDRTRTNYGYTF. In nucleotides, the CDR3 is TGCGCCAGCAGCCAAGATAGGACAAGGACTAACTATGGCTACACCTTC.

V is TRBV11-2 and J is TRBJ2-4; D gene ambiguous. This CDR3 has 11 residues. The V gene's germline CDR1 is SGHAT and CDR2 FQNNGV. The V end was cut by 0 bases, the J end by 13 bases, with 7 bases between. CDR3 sequence reads: CASSLDARQYF. The CDR3 nucleotides read TGTGCCAGCAGCTTAGATGCGAGGCAGTACTTC. Together with reference TRBV11-2 and TRBJ2-4, the CDR3 gives the full variable domain: EAGVAQSPRYKIIEKRQSVAFWCNPISGHATLYWYQQILGQGPKLLIQFQNNGVVDDSQLPKDRFSAERLKGVDSTLKIQPAKLEDSAVYLCASSLDARQYFGAGTRLSVL.

The sample holds a few counts of this clone. The CDR3 DNA reads as TGCGCCAGCAGCTTGTCTGACAGACTTACGGACGAGCAGTACTTC. Its translation is CASSLSDRLTDEQYF. V is TRBV5-1 and J is TRBJ2-7; TRBD1 might be the D (5 bases). CDR3 size: 15 residues. The V end lost 1 base, the J end lost 5 bases, and 16 bases lay between the germline ends. Germline V gives CDR1 SGHRS, CDR2 YFSETQ.

The chain uses TRBV29-1 and TRBJ2-1; no firm D call. The CDR3 has 12 residues. With 3 bases removed from V and 8 bases from J, the gap between germline ends came to 11 bases. CDR1 SQVTM and CDR2 ANQGSEA come from the germline V gene. The CDR3 spells CSVEGRRDEQFF. The CDR3 bases are TGCAGCGTTGAGGGCCGCCGCGATGAGCAGTTCTTC.

This chain joins TRBV5-1 and TRBJ2-2, with 9 nucleotides matching TRBD1. This CDR3 region has 15 residues. With V trimmed by 4 bases and J by 1 base, 2 bases remained unmatched. Looked up from germline, CDR1 is SGHRS and CDR2 is YFSETQ. This chain's CDR3 is CASSQGQGNTGELFF. The CDR3 coding sequence is TGCGCCAGCAGCCAGGGACAGGGGAACACCGGGGAGCTGTTTTTT.

The chain links TRBV4-3 to TRBJ2-3, with D uncertain. The germline V gene has CDR1 LGHNA and CDR2 YSLEER. V was trimmed by 3 bases and J by 7 bases, leaving 11 bases between them. The CDR3 totals 13 residues. The CDR3 reads CASSQGPANTQYF. In DNA, the CDR3 is TGCGCCAGCAGCCAGGGCCCGGCAAATACGCAGTATTTT.

J is TRBJ2-7 and V is TRBV27; 8 bases line up with TRBD1. Germline assignment: CDR1 MNHEY and CDR2 SMNVEV (reference sequence). V was clipped by 5 bases and J by 6 bases; unmatched bases: 15. This CDR3 is 16 amino acids long. CDR3 in DNA: TGTGCCAGCAGTATTATACAGGGGGTGGGGATGAGCGAGCAGTACTTC. This sequence encodes CASSIIQGVGMSEQYF.

J is TRBJ2-2 and V is TRBV2; D may be TRBD2 (7 bases). Per germline, CDR1 SNHLY and CDR2 FYNNEI. This CDR3 comprises 15 residues. Deletions cut 1 base from V and 7 bases from J, with 13 bases between. CDR3 loop: CASSEGGGGNGELFF. CDR3 DNA: TGTGCCAGCAGTGAAGGGGGGGGCGGGAACGGGGAGCTGTTTTTT.

The V gene is TRBV11-2, the J gene TRBJ2-7; TRBD1 matches 7 bases. Trimming took 3 bases from V and 6 from J; bases not matched to a gene: 8. The V gene's germline CDR1 is SGHAT and CDR2 FQNNGV. The CDR3 loop spans 14 amino acids. The CDR3 region has the DNA TGTGCCAGCAGCTTCCTGGACAGGCCTGGCGAGCAGTACTTC. This encodes CASSFLDRPGEQYF.

The chain links TRBV6-5 to TRBJ2-5; D is possibly TRBD2 (6 bases). The J call may be in error: the DNA end matches TRBJ2-7 better. The CDR3 loop spans 16 amino acids. Germline CDR1 MNHEY, CDR2 SVGAGI. The CDR3 reads CASSYGRGGLPYEQYF. The CDR3, as DNA: TGTGCCAGCAGTTATGGTAGGGGAGGCCTCCCCTACGAGCAGTACTTC.

The chain carries TRBV30 and TRBJ2-3; 7 bases match TRBD2. CDR1 and CDR2 from the germline V gene are GTSNPN and SVGIG (reference sequence). Trimming at V came to 7 bases and at J to 3 bases, leaving 4 bases not matched to a gene. The CDR3 sequence is 12 residues long. The CDR3 loop reads CASGRETDTQYF. Here the CDR3 DNA reads TGTGCCTCGGGGCGGGAGACAGATACGCAGTATTTT. The full variable domain, in which reference TRBV30 and TRBJ2-3 provide the parts outside the CDR3, is SQTIHQWPATLVQPVGSPLSLECTVEGTSNPNLYWYRQAAGRGLQLLFYSVGIGQISSEVPQNLSASRPQDRQFILSSKKLLLSDSGFYLCASGRETDTQYFGPGTRLTVL.

The CDR3 region has the DNA TGTGCCTGGAGGAGGGAGTATAATGAAAAACTGTTTTTT. Amino acids: CAWRREYNEKLFF. This chain joins TRBV30 and TRBJ1-4; no reliable D call. CDR3 length: 13 residues. Deletions cut 3 bases from V and 4 bases from J, with 9 bases between. CDR1 is GTSNPN, CDR2 SVGIG, per germline (reference sequence).

The J gene is TRBJ1-1, the V gene TRBV10-3; possibly TRBD1 for D (5 bases). V was cut by 4 bases and J by 1 base, with 7 bases left in between. Germline V gives CDR1 ENHRY, CDR2 SYGVKD. The CDR3 is 13 amino acids. The CDR3 loop is CAISGGQNTEAFF. The CDR3 DNA reads as TGTGCCATCAGTGGAGGACAGAACACTGAAGCTTTCTTT.

This chain connects TRBV5-6 to TRBJ2-3; TRBD2 might be the D (5 bases). V was pared by 1 base and J by 1 base, with 10 bases between. Germline V gene sequence: CDR1 SGHDT, CDR2 YYEEEE. The CDR3 sequence is 15 residues long. DNA for the CDR3: TGTGCCAGCAGCTTGAGTGGAGGTGGCACAGATACGCAGTATTTT. It is translated as CASSLSGGGTDTQYF.

This chain connects TRBV19 to TRBJ1-5; tentative D call: TRBD1 (5 bases). Germline CDR1 is LNHDA and CDR2 is SQIVND (reference sequence). The CDR3 consists of 12 residues. V was trimmed by 11 bases and J by 4 bases, leaving 12 bases between them. The CDR3 DNA reads TGTGCCTCCGGAGGGGCAAATCAGCCCCAGCATTTT. This encodes CASGGANQPQHF.

The chain joins TRBV21-1 to TRBJ2-7; no DNA check was done on the table's D call, TRBD1. TRBV21-1 is deemed a pseudogene. The CDR3 is 13 residues long. CDR3 protein: CASRKQGPYEQYF. The CDR3 DNA reads TGTGCCAGCAGAAAACAGGGGCCCTACGAGCAGTACTTC.

This clone has a handful of counts. CDR3 in DNA: TGTGCCAGCAGCTTCTTTCAGGGGGCGGCGGAAGCTTTCTTT. Amino acid sequence: CASSFFQGAAEAFF. The genes are TRBV5-5 and TRBJ1-1, with 8 bases identical to TRBD1. The CDR3 spans 14 residues. The V and J ends lost 2 bases and 8 bases, in that order; junction bases with no gene match: 8. The germline V gene has CDR1 SGHKS and CDR2 YYEKEE (reference sequence).